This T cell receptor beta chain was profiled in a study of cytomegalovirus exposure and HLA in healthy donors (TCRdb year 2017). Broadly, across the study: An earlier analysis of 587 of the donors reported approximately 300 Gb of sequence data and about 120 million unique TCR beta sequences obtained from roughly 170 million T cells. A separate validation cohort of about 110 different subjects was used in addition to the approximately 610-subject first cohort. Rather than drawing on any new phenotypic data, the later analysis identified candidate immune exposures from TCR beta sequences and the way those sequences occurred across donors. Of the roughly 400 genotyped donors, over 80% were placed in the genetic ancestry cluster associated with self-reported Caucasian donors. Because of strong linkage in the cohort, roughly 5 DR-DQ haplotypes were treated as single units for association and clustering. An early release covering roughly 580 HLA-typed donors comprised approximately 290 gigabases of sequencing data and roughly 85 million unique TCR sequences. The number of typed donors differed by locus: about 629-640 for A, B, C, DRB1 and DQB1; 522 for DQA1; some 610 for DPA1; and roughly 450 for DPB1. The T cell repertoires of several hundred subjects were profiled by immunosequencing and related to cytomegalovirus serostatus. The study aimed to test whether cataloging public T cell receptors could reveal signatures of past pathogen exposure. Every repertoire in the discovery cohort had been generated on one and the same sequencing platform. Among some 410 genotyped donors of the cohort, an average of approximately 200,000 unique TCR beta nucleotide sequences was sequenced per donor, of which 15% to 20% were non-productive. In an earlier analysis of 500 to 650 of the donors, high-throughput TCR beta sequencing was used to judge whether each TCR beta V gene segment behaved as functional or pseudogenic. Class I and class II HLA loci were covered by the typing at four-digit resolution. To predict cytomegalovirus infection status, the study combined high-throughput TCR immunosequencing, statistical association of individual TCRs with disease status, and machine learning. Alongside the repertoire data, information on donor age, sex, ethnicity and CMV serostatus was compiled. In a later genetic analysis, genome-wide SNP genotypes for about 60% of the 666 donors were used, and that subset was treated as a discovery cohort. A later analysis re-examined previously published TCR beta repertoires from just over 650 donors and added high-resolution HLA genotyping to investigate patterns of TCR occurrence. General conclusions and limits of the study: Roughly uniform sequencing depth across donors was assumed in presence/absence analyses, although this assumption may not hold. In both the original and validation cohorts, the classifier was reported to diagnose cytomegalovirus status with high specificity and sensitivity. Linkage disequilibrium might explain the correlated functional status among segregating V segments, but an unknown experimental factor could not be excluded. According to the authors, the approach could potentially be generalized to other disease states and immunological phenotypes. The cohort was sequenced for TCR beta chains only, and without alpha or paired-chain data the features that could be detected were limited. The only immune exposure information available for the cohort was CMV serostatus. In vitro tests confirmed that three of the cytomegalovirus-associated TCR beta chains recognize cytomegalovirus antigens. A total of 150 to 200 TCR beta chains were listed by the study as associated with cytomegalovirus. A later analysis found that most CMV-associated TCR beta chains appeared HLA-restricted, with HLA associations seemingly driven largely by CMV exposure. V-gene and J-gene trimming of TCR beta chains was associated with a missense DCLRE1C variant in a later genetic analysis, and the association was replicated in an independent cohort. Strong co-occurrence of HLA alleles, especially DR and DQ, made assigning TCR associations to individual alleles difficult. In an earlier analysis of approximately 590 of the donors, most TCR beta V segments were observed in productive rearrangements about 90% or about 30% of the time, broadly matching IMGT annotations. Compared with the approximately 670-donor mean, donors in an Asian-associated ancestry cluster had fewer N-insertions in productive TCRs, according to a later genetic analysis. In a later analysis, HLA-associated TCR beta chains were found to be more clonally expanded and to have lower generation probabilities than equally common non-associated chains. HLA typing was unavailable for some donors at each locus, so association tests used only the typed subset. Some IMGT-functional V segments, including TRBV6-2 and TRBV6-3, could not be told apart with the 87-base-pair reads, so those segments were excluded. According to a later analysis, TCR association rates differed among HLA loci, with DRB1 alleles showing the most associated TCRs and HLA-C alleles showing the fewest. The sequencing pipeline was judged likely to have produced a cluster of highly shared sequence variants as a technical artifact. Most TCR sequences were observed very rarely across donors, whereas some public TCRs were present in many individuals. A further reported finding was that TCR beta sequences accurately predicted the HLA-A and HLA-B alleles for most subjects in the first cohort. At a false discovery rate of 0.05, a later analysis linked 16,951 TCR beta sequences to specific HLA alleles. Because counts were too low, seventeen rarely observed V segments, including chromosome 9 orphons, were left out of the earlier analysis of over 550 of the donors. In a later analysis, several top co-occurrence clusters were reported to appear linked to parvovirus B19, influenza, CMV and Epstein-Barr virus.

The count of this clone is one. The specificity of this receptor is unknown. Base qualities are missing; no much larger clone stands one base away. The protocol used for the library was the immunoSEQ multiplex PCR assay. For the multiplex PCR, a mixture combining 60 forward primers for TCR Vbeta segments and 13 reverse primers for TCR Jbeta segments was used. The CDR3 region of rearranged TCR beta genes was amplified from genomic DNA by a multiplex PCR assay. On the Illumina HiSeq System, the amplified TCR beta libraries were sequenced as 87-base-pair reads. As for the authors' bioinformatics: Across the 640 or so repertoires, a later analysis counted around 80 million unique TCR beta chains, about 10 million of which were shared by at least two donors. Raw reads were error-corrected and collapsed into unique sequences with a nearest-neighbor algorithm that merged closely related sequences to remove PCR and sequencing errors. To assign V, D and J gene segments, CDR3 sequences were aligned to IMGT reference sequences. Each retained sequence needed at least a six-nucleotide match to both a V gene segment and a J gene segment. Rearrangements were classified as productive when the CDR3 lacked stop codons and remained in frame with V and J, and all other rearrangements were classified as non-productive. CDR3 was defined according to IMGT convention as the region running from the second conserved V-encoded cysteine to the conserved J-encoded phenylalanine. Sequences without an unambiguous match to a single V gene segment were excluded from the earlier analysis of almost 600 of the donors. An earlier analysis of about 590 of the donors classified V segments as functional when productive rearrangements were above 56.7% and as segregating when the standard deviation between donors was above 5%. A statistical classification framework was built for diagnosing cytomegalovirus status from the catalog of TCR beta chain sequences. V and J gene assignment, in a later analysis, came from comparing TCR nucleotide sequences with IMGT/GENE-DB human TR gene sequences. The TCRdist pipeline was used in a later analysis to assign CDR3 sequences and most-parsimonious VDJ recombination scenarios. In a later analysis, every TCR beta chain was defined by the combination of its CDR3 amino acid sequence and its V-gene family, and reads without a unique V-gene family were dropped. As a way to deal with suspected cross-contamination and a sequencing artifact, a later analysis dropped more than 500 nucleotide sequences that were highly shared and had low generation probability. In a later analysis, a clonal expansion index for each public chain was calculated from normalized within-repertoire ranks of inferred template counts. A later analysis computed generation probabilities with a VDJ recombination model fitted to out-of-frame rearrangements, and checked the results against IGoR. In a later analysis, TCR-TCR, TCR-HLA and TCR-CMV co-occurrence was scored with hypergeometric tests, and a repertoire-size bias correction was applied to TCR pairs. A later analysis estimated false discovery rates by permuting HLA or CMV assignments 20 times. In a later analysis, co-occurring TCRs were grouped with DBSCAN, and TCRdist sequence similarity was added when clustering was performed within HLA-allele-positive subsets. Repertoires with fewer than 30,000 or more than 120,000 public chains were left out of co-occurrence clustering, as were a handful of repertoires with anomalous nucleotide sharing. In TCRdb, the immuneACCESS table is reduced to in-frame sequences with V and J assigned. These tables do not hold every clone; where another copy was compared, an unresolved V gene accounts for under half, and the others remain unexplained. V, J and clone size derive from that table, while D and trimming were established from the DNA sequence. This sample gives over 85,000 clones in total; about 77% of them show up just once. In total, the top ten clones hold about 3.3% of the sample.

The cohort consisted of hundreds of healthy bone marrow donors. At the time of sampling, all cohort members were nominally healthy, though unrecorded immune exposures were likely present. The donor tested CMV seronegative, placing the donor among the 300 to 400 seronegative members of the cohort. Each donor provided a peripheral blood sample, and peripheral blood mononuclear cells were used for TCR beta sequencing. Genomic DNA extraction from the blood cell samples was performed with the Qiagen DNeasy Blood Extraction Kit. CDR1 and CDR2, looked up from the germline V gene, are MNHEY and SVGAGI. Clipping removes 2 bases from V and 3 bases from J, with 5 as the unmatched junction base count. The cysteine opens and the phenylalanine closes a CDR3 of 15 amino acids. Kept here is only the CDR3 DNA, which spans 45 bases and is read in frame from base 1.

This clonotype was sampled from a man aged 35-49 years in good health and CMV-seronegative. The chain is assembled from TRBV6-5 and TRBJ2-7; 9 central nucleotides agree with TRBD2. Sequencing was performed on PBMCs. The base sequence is TGTGCCAGCAGTTACGGGGGGACTAGCTTCTACGAGCAGTACTTC. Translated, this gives CASSYGGTSFYEQYF.